These T cell receptor beta chains were read from a single sample in a study of T cell responses to AZD1222 COVID-19 vaccine. Using immunoSEQ multiplex PCR, the repertoire was profiled, and TCRdb retains in-frame clones only, with some absent. This table has about 110,000 clones, about nine tenths appearing once. Sequenced here: peripheral blood, sampled on day 0 of AZD1222 vaccination. These receptors all come from an adult in good health. The CDR3 runs from the conserved cysteine through the conserved F or W. Fields, in order: D gene, V gene, clone size, J gene, CDR3 DNA, CDR3 protein. D genes are given only for firm matches. Only some rows state a clone size, as once, few, many or a class for expanded clones.

d_call: .; v_call: TRBV19; clone_size: few; j_call: TRBJ2-7; cdr3_nt: TGTGCCAGTAGTATAGATCAAACCTACGAGCAGTACTTC; cdr3_aa: CASSIDQTYEQYF
d_call: TRBD1; v_call: TRBV7-3; clone_size: .; j_call: TRBJ1-2; cdr3_nt: TGTGCCAGCAGCGACTCAGGGGGGACTGGCTACACCTTC; cdr3_aa: CASSDSGGTGYTF
d_call: .; v_call: TRBV30; clone_size: .; j_call: TRBJ1-4; cdr3_nt: TGTGCCTGGAAGGACAACAGGGACCGAACACTTGAAAAACTGTTTTTT; cdr3_aa: CAWKDNRDRTLEKLFF
d_call: TRBD1; v_call: TRBV19; clone_size: .; j_call: TRBJ2-5; cdr3_nt: TGTGCCAGTAGTGTCCCGGGACAGGGGGAGGAGACCCAGTACTTC; cdr3_aa: CASSVPGQGEETQYF
d_call: TRBD2; v_call: TRBV4-1; clone_size: .; j_call: TRBJ2-3; cdr3_nt: TGCGCCAGCCGGGGGGACACAGATACGCAGTATTTT; cdr3_aa: CASRGDTDTQYF
d_call: TRBD2; v_call: TRBV3-1/TRBV3-2; clone_size: .; j_call: TRBJ2-5; cdr3_nt: TGTGCCAGCAGCCGGGGCTTTAGCGGGGGAAAGAAAGAGACCCAGTACTTC; cdr3_aa: CASSRGFSGGKKETQYF
d_call: TRBD2; v_call: TRBV19; clone_size: .; j_call: TRBJ2-3; cdr3_nt: TGTGCCAGTAGTATTTGGTTAGCGGGGGGACGCACAGATACGCAGTATTTT; cdr3_aa: CASSIWLAGGRTDTQYF
d_call: .; v_call: TRBV28; clone_size: .; j_call: TRBJ1-1; cdr3_nt: TGTGCCAGCTACCCAACGGGCACTGAAGCTTTCTTT; cdr3_aa: CASYPTGTEAFF
d_call: .; v_call: TRBV14; clone_size: .; j_call: TRBJ2-2; cdr3_nt: TGTGCCAGCACCCCTGGGGGGTGGGGACAACCGAACACCGGGGAGCTGTTTTTT; cdr3_aa: CASTPGGWGQPNTGELFF
d_call: TRBD1; v_call: TRBV6-5; clone_size: .; j_call: TRBJ1-4; cdr3_nt: TGTGCCAGCAGTCCGGGACAGGGGGGTCAAAAACTGTTTTTT; cdr3_aa: CASSPGQGGQKLFF
d_call: .; v_call: TRBV2; clone_size: once; j_call: TRBJ1-1; cdr3_nt: TGTGCCAGCTGCAGGGACGGAATTATGAACACTGAAGCTTTCTTT; cdr3_aa: CASCRDGIMNTEAFF
d_call: TRBD1; v_call: TRBV5-5; clone_size: .; j_call: TRBJ2-4; cdr3_nt: TGTGCCAGCAGCACAGACAGGGAAAACATTCAGTACTTC; cdr3_aa: CASSTDRENIQYF
d_call: TRBD2; v_call: TRBV7-9; clone_size: .; j_call: TRBJ2-2; cdr3_nt: TGTGCCAGCAATCCCCCAGAAGCGGGAGCGGGCACCGGGGAGCTGTTTTTT; cdr3_aa: CASNPPEAGAGTGELFF
d_call: .; v_call: TRBV28; clone_size: .; j_call: TRBJ2-7; cdr3_nt: TGTGCCAGCAGTTTTGAGGGCGGGAAGTACGAGCAGTACTTC; cdr3_aa: CASSFEGGKYEQYF
d_call: .; v_call: TRBV6-2/TRBV6-3; clone_size: .; j_call: TRBJ1-5; cdr3_nt: TGTGCCAGCAGTAGCGGGACGGCCAATCAGCCCCAGCATTTT; cdr3_aa: CASSSGTANQPQHF
d_call: .; v_call: TRBV21-1; clone_size: .; j_call: TRBJ1-5; cdr3_nt: TGTGCCAGCACCACGGGACAGGGGGTCCTTACGAGCAATCAGCCCCAGCATTTT; cdr3_aa: CASTTGQGVLTSNQPQHF
d_call: .; v_call: TRBV30; clone_size: .; j_call: TRBJ2-5; cdr3_nt: TGTGCCTGGAGTGCCCGGGAGACCCAGTACTTC; cdr3_aa: CAWSARETQYF
d_call: .; v_call: TRBV7-2; clone_size: many; j_call: TRBJ2-3; cdr3_nt: TGTGCCAGCAGCTTAGGAGCAGGAGATACGCAGTATTTT; cdr3_aa: CASSLGAGDTQYF
d_call: .; v_call: TRBV4-1; clone_size: .; j_call: TRBJ2-5; cdr3_nt: TGCGCCAGCAGCCAAAAGTGGGACATCCAAGAGACCCAGTACTTC; cdr3_aa: CASSQKWDIQETQYF
d_call: .; v_call: TRBV19; clone_size: .; j_call: TRBJ2-3; cdr3_nt: TGTGCCAGTAGTATTTCTCTGTTCAGGAGCACAGATACGCAGTATTTT; cdr3_aa: CASSISLFRSTDTQYF
d_call: TRBD2; v_call: TRBV27; clone_size: .; j_call: TRBJ2-7; cdr3_nt: TGTGCCAGCAGTTTATCGGGCGGGAGGGCCTCCTACGAGCAGTACTTC; cdr3_aa: CASSLSGGRASYEQYF
d_call: .; v_call: TRBV18; clone_size: .; j_call: TRBJ1-1; cdr3_nt: TGTGCCAGCTCGGCCGAGGATGAAGCTTTCTTT; cdr3_aa: CASSAEDEAFF
d_call: .; v_call: TRBV15; clone_size: .; j_call: TRBJ2-3; cdr3_nt: TGTGCCACCAGCAGAGGGCGGCACCCAACAGATACGCAGTATTTT; cdr3_aa: CATSRGRHPTDTQYF
d_call: .; v_call: TRBV10-3; clone_size: .; j_call: TRBJ1-6; cdr3_nt: TGTGCCATCAGTGAGTTTGGGAGCTCCTATAATTCACCCCTCCACTTT; cdr3_aa: CAISEFGSSYNSPLHF
d_call: .; v_call: TRBV9; clone_size: .; j_call: TRBJ1-2; cdr3_nt: TGTGCCAGCAGCCCCCAGGGCACCGGCTATGGCTACACCTTC; cdr3_aa: CASSPQGTGYGYTF
d_call: .; v_call: TRBV7-2; clone_size: few; j_call: TRBJ2-7; cdr3_nt: TGTGCCAGCAGCTTGCGCTCGGCGGGGACCTCCTACGAGCAGTACTTC; cdr3_aa: CASSLRSAGTSYEQYF
d_call: .; v_call: TRBV7-2; clone_size: .; j_call: TRBJ1-1; cdr3_nt: TGTGCCAGCAGCTTTAGATTCAAGGCGGGTGAAGCTTTCTTT; cdr3_aa: CASSFRFKAGEAFF
d_call: TRBD2; v_call: TRBV7-9; clone_size: few; j_call: TRBJ2-3; cdr3_nt: TGTGCCAGCAGCTTAGGGGTACTAGCGGCAGATACGCAGTATTTT; cdr3_aa: CASSLGVLAADTQYF
d_call: .; v_call: TRBV5-4; clone_size: few; j_call: TRBJ2-7; cdr3_nt: TGTGCCAGCAGCTTGGGGGGTTACAGGGCCAACGAGCAGTACTTC; cdr3_aa: CASSLGGYRANEQYF
d_call: .; v_call: TRBV18; clone_size: .; j_call: TRBJ2-3; cdr3_nt: TGTGCCAGCTCACCAACCCGGGCAGGGGCCCCCGCAGATACGCAGTATTTT; cdr3_aa: CASSPTRAGAPADTQYF
d_call: .; v_call: TRBV2; clone_size: .; j_call: TRBJ1-5; cdr3_nt: TGTGCCAGCAGTGCTGAGGAACAGGAGCCCCAGCATTTT; cdr3_aa: CASSAEEQEPQHF
d_call: .; v_call: TRBV11-3; clone_size: .; j_call: TRBJ2-3; cdr3_nt: TGTGCCAGCTCCCAAACCGCCCAGGGTTCAGATACGCAGTATTTT; cdr3_aa: CASSQTAQGSDTQYF
d_call: .; v_call: TRBV10-3; clone_size: .; j_call: TRBJ1-1; cdr3_nt: TGTGCCATCAGTCTGGCCAGCCGAACTACTGAAGCTTTCTTT; cdr3_aa: CAISLASRTTEAFF
d_call: .; v_call: TRBV2; clone_size: .; j_call: TRBJ1-4; cdr3_nt: TGTGCCAGCAGTTGGATTCTGGGTAATGAAAAACTGTTTTTT; cdr3_aa: CASSWILGNEKLFF
d_call: .; v_call: TRBV6-5; clone_size: .; j_call: TRBJ1-1; cdr3_nt: TGTGCCAGCGAGGGACACCTTAACACTGAAGCTTTCTTT; cdr3_aa: CASEGHLNTEAFF
d_call: TRBD1; v_call: TRBV10-3; clone_size: .; j_call: TRBJ2-2; cdr3_nt: TGTGCCATCAGCCGGGACAGGGAGACCGGGGAGCTGTTTTTT; cdr3_aa: CAISRDRETGELFF
d_call: TRBD2; v_call: TRBV18; clone_size: .; j_call: TRBJ2-7; cdr3_nt: TGTGCCAGCTCAATACTAGCGGGAATGCCTTACGAGCAGTACTTC; cdr3_aa: CASSILAGMPYEQYF
d_call: TRBD1; v_call: TRBV2; clone_size: .; j_call: TRBJ2-1; cdr3_nt: TGTGCCAGCAGTTCGACAGGGCCAGACAATGAGCAGTTCTTC; cdr3_aa: CASSSTGPDNEQFF
d_call: .; v_call: TRBV7-9; clone_size: .; j_call: TRBJ1-2; cdr3_nt: TGTGCCAGCAGCTCAAAACAGGGATTGTATGGCTACACCTTC; cdr3_aa: CASSSKQGLYGYTF
d_call: TRBD2; v_call: TRBV4-2; clone_size: .; j_call: TRBJ2-7; cdr3_nt: TGTGCCAGCAGCCAAGACCGGCTTCTAGCGGGGGGGTATTACGAGCAGTACTTC; cdr3_aa: CASSQDRLLAGGYYEQYF
d_call: TRBD1; v_call: TRBV6-5; clone_size: .; j_call: TRBJ2-5; cdr3_nt: TGTGCCAGCAACAGACAGGGGATAACTTTGGAGACCCAGTACTTC; cdr3_aa: CASNRQGITLETQYF
d_call: .; v_call: TRBV27; clone_size: .; j_call: TRBJ1-4; cdr3_nt: TGTGCCAGCAGATTGAATGAAAAACTGTTTTTT; cdr3_aa: CASRLNEKLFF
d_call: .; v_call: TRBV12-3/TRBV12-4; clone_size: .; j_call: TRBJ1-1; cdr3_nt: TGTGCCAGCAGTTTAGAGCTAAACACTGAAGCTTTCTTT; cdr3_aa: CASSLELNTEAFF
d_call: .; v_call: TRBV7-2; clone_size: .; j_call: TRBJ1-3; cdr3_nt: TGTGCCAGCAGCTTACGGGCTACAGACCCTGGAAACACCATATATTTT; cdr3_aa: CASSLRATDPGNTIYF
d_call: .; v_call: TRBV7-9; clone_size: .; j_call: TRBJ1-1; cdr3_nt: TGTGCCAGCAGCTTGTGGGACCTATCGGGGACTGAAGCTTTCTTT; cdr3_aa: CASSLWDLSGTEAFF
d_call: .; v_call: TRBV28; clone_size: .; j_call: TRBJ2-5; cdr3_nt: TGTGCCAGCAGTCCAGGTTGGGGGCGCGGAGAGACCCAGTACTTC; cdr3_aa: CASSPGWGRGETQYF